The 2 T cell receptor beta chains presented below share a single source sample, sequenced in a study of CD8+ T cells in alopecia areata. Following RNA extraction, reverse transcription yielded cDNA that acted as the sequencing template. The data were produced by immunoSEQ multiplex PCR, yet TCRdb's version contains in-frame clones alone and is incomplete. This sample has 110,000 or so clones, with more than 30% found just once. The sequenced sample was CD4+ T cells sorted from blood. Receptors were obtained from a human donor with alopecia areata.

The chain employs TRBV29-1 and TRBJ2-7; TRBD1 matches 9 bases. There are 14 residues in the CDR3. In germline, CDR1 is SQVTM, CDR2 ANQGSEA. With 5 bases clipped from V and 0 bases from J, the junction kept 5 bases outside the gene matches. DNA of the CDR3: TGCAGCGTTTCACAGGGGGCTTTCTCCTACGAGCAGTACTTC. Translated: CSVSQGAFSYEQYF.

This clone has only a few counts. Other nucleotide sequences in the sample specify the same CDR3. V and J are TRBV7-9 and TRBJ2-7, with D unclear. The CDR3 sequence is 11 residues long. Germline CDR1 SEHNR, CDR2 FQNEAQ (reference sequence). Trimming removed 5 bases at V and 3 bases at J, with 5 bases between. The CDR3 coding sequence is TGTGCCAGCAGCGTCAGCTACGAGCAGTACTTC. Its protein product is CASSVSYEQYF.